The 17 T cell receptor beta chains presented below share a single source sample, sequenced in a study of siplizumab effects on memory and regulatory T cells. Profiled with immunoSEQ multiplex PCR; TCRdb holds only in-frame clones, not every one. The sample yields some 100,000 clones, 80% to 95% seen once. Sequences were obtained from CD8+ T cells sorted from blood. The receptor set was obtained from a human donor in good health.

This clone was detected only a few times. V gene TRBV7-9 combines with J gene TRBJ1-6; D is undetermined. Trimming shortened V by 5 bases and J by 6 bases, and 17 bases separated the two germline ends. The CDR3 is 16 residues long. CDR1 is SEHNR, CDR2 FQNEAQ, per germline (reference sequence). Here the CDR3 reads CASSPSSVLSNSPLHF. The CDR3 nucleotides read TGTGCCAGCAGCCCCAGTTCGGTGCTGTCTAATTCACCCCTCCACTTT.

The gene calls are TRBV19 and TRBJ1-2, with D hard to call. The length of the CDR3 is 13 residues. Germline assignment: CDR1 LNHDA and CDR2 SQIVND (reference sequence). V lost 2 bases and J 4 bases, leaving 8 bases between the germline ends. The CDR3: CASSISGSYGYTF. Here the CDR3 DNA reads TGTGCCAGTAGTATATCTGGGAGCTATGGCTACACCTTC.

J is TRBJ2-3 and V is TRBV2, with no clear D. The germline V gene encodes CDR1 SNHLY and CDR2 FYNNEI. Trimming took 1 base from V and 0 from J, leaving 14 bases between them. The CDR3 is 17 amino acids. The DNA for the CDR3 is TGTGCCAGCAGTGAAGACTCGCATCCTTCTAGCACAGATACGCAGTATTTT. This codes for CASSEDSHPSSTDTQYF. Complete variable domain (other parts from reference TRBV2 and TRBJ2-3): EPEVTQTPSHQVTQMGQEVILRCVPISNHLYFYWYRQILGQKVEFLVSFYNNEISEKSEIFDDQFSVERPDGSNFTLKIRSTKLEDSAMYFCASSEDSHPSSTDTQYFGPGTRLTVL.

The chain couples TRBV7-4 to TRBJ2-7, with TRBD2 identical over 12 bases. This CDR3 spans 16 amino acids. V lost 5 bases, J lost 3 bases, and 8 bases stayed unmatched. In germline, CDR1 is SGHVT, CDR2 SQSDAQ. CDR3 sequence reads: CASSPSGRARIYEQYF. CDR3 DNA: TGTGCCAGCAGCCCTAGCGGGAGGGCCAGAATCTACGAGCAGTACTTC.

The chain joins TRBV21-1 to TRBJ1-5; the table gives TRBD1 as D, unverified against the DNA. TRBV21-1 is assigned pseudogene status. This CDR3 contains 18 residues. The CDR3 nucleotides are TGTGCCAGCAGGACCCCCAGACAGGGCCTATATAGCAATCAGCCCCAGCATTTT. It is translated as CASRTPRQGLYSNQPQHF.

The chain is built from TRBV5-8 and TRBJ1-6, with 10 bases lining up with TRBD1. J lost 7 bases, V lost 1 base, and 2 bases had no gene match. Germline CDR1 is SGHTS and CDR2 is YDEGEE. There are 15 residues in the CDR3. The CDR3 DNA follows: TGTGCCAGCAGCTTGATGGGACAGGGGAATTCACCCCTCCACTTT. It specifies CASSLMGQGNSPLHF. Together with reference TRBV5-8 and TRBJ1-6, the CDR3 gives the full variable domain: EAGVTQSPTHLIKTRGQQATLRCSPISGHTSVYWYQQALGLGLQFLLWYDEGEERNRGNFPPRFSGRQFPNYSSELNVNALELEDSALYLCASSLMGQGNSPLHFGNGTRLTVT.

The gene calls are TRBV4-1 and TRBJ1-5; perhaps TRBD1 as D (5 bases). V lost 2 bases to trimming and J lost 1 base, with 12 bases between them. The CDR3 has 16 amino acids. The germline gives CDR1 MGHRA, CDR2 YSYEKL. The DNA for the CDR3 is TGCGCCAGCAGCCAATTAGGGGATGGGAGCAATCAGCCCCAGCATTTT. Amino acid sequence: CASSQLGDGSNQPQHF.

The rearrangement joins TRBV7-9 to TRBJ1-2, with a weak D call TRBD1 (5 bases). The V end was cut by 1 base, the J end by 5 bases, with 17 bases between. This CDR3 is 16 amino acids long. Germline assignment: CDR1 SEHNR and CDR2 FQNEAQ (reference sequence). The CDR3, as DNA: TGTGCCAGCAGCTTAGGACCCGGAATAGGGGTGTATGGCTACACCTTC. Protein: CASSLGPGIGVYGYTF.

V is TRBV27 and J is TRBJ2-1; either TRBD1 or TRBD2 may fit D (5 bases each). The V and J ends lost 2 bases and 0 bases respectively, with 11 bases between them. CDR1 and CDR2 (germline): MNHEY, SMNVEV (reference sequence). This CDR3 spans 16 amino acids. CDR3 region: CASSLMGVSSYNEQFF. The CDR3 nucleotides are TGTGCCAGCAGTTTAATGGGGGTCAGCTCCTACAATGAGCAGTTCTTC.

The count of this clone is one. The gene calls are TRBV18 and TRBJ2-7; TRBD2 matches 7 bases. This CDR3 region has 15 residues. V was pared by 3 bases and J by 1 base, with 6 bases of the junction left unmatched. CDR1 KGHSH and CDR2 LQKENI come from the germline V gene. CDR3 residues: CASSPPGGGSYEQYF. The CDR3 DNA reads TGTGCCAGCTCACCGCCTGGGGGGGGTTCCTACGAGCAGTACTTC.

The CDR3 spells CASSRSGGTGNEQFF. CDR3 DNA: TGCGCCAGCAGCCGTAGCGGGGGGACTGGAAATGAGCAGTTCTTC. The V gene is TRBV4-1, the J gene TRBJ2-1, with 10 bases fitting TRBD2. Germline values: CDR1 MGHRA, CDR2 YSYEKL. The CDR3 has 15 residues. J gave up 7 bases and V 4 bases, and 7 bases lay outside the gene matches.

V is TRBV30 and J is TRBJ1-1; tentative D call: TRBD1 (5 bases). The CDR3 consists of 14 residues. Germline loops: CDR1 GTSNPN, CDR2 SVGIG (reference sequence). The V and J ends lost 4 bases and 4 bases respectively, with 16 bases between them. CDR3 sequence reads: CAWTTGTAGTEAFF. DNA for the CDR3: TGTGCCTGGACTACCGGGACGGCGGGCACTGAAGCTTTCTTT.

The chain is built from TRBV5-4 and TRBJ2-4, with unresolved D. The CDR3 has 13 residues. V lost 5 bases to trimming and J lost 2 bases, with 8 bases between them. Germline V lookup: CDR1 SGHNT, CDR2 YYREEE (reference sequence). The CDR3 region has the DNA TGTGCCAGCAGAGATACCACCAAAAACATTCAGTACTTC. Residues: CASRDTTKNIQYF.

A note on this clone: Other nucleotide sequences from this sample produce the same CDR3. The chain is built from TRBV27 and TRBJ2-2; D unclear. Trimming took off 3 bases at V and 1 base at J, with 6 bases between the two ends. In germline, CDR1 is MNHEY, CDR2 SMNVEV (reference sequence). The CDR3 is made up of 14 amino acids. CDR3 loop: CASSLLENTGELFF. CDR3 DNA: TGTGCCAGCAGTTTGTTGGAGAACACCGGGGAGCTGTTTTTT.

This clone is termed medium-sized. The chain carries TRBV6-5 and TRBJ1-6, with D uncertain. Trimming shortened V by 5 bases and J by 9 bases, and 11 bases separated the two germline ends. Germline CDR1 reads MNHEY; CDR2 reads SVGAGI. This CDR3 region has 13 residues. The CDR3 is CASSTDAVSPLHF. For the CDR3, the DNA is TGTGCCAGCAGTACAGATGCAGTTTCACCCCTCCACTTT.

The chain is built from TRBV4-1 and TRBJ2-3; the D call may be TRBD1 or TRBD2 (6 bases each). Germline values: CDR1 MGHRA, CDR2 YSYEKL. The V end lost 1 base, the J end lost 2 bases, and 19 bases lay between the germline ends. The CDR3 covers 18 residues. CDR3 nucleotide sequence: TGCGCCAGCAGCCAAGTTGGGGTTCGGGGGCCAAACACAGATACGCAGTATTTT. It translates to CASSQVGVRGPNTDTQYF.

The chain employs TRBV6-1 and TRBJ2-7; 12 bases fit TRBD2. Germline loops: CDR1 MNHNS, CDR2 SASEGT. V was pared by 1 base and J by 2 bases, with 3 bases of the junction left unmatched. This CDR3 comprises 16 residues. For the CDR3, the DNA is TGTGCCAGCAGTGAAGGACTAGCGGGAGTTACCTACGAGCAGTACTTC. Protein product: CASSEGLAGVTYEQYF.